Each of the 19 T cell receptor beta chains below was sequenced from the same sample in a study of blood T cell repertoires in COVID-19 (dated by TCRdb to about 2020). The protocol used for the library was the immunoSEQ multiplex PCR assay. This is the immuneACCESS table as TCRdb keeps it, with only in-frame sequences that have V and J called. A part of the clones is gone; compared with another copy, unresolved V genes explain less than half, and the rest is unexplained. The sample yields around 310,000 clones; roughly 91% were counted once. The ten largest clones capture about 8.4% of the sample. The sample consisted of PBMCs or T cells enriched from blood (not recorded which). Every receptor here comes from a woman in her twenties or thirties who had recovered from COVID-19.

This chain joins TRBV7-2 and TRBJ1-4; TRBD1 matches at 9 bases. CDR1 SGHTA and CDR2 FQGNSA come from the germline V gene. J gave up 7 bases and V 4 bases, and 1 base lay outside the gene matches. The CDR3 totals 13 residues. The CDR3, as DNA: TGTGCCAGCAGCTCGGGACAGGGTGAAAAACTGTTTTTT. It codes for CASSSGQGEKLFF. The full variable domain, its missing parts supplied by reference TRBV7-2 and TRBJ1-4, is GAGVSQSPSNKVTEKGKDVELRCDPISGHTALYWYRQSLGQGLEFLIYFQGNSAPDKSGLPSDRFSAERTGGSVSTLTIQRTQQEDSAVYLCASSSGQGEKLFFGSGTQLSVL.

V usage is TRBV30 and J usage is TRBJ1-5; tentatively, D is TRBD1 (6 bases). The CDR3 has 13 amino acids. Germline-derived CDR1 and CDR2 are GTSNPN and SVGIG (reference sequence). V was trimmed by 6 bases and J by 5 bases, leaving 14 bases between them. The CDR3 reads CACSTGPHQPQHF. The CDR3 nucleotides are TGTGCCTGTTCGACAGGCCCCCATCAGCCCCAGCATTTT.

The CDR3 loop is CATSRRSTGGDGYTF. The CDR3 DNA is TGTGCCACCAGCAGGAGAAGTACAGGGGGCGATGGCTACACCTTC. The V and J genes are TRBV15 and TRBJ1-2; the match to TRBD1 covers 9 bases. The CDR3 extends over 15 amino acids. V was pared by 3 bases and J by 6 bases, with 8 bases of the junction left unmatched. Looked up from germline, CDR1 is LNHNV and CDR2 is YYDKDF (reference sequence).

The rearrangement joins TRBV19 to TRBJ2-5; D unresolved. V shed 7 bases and J shed 4 bases, with 16 bases lying between them. CDR3 length equals 14 residues. The V gene's germline CDR1 is LNHDA and CDR2 SQIVND (reference sequence). CDR3 in amino acids: CASNEAQSRETQYF. Written as DNA, the CDR3 is TGTGCCAGTAACGAGGCCCAAAGCAGAGAGACCCAGTACTTC.

V and J are TRBV7-6 and TRBJ1-4; D not certain. V lost 0 bases and J lost 8, with 13 bases in between. Germline V gene data show CDR1 as SGHVS and CDR2 as FNYEAQ. CDR3 length: 15 amino acids. As DNA, the CDR3 is TGTGCCAGCAGCTTAGCGTACGGACTCGGGGAAAAACTGTTTTTT. As protein: CASSLAYGLGEKLFF.

In this sample, this clone turned up a few times. This sequence joins TRBV18 and TRBJ2-3; D might be TRBD2 (7 bases). Looked up from germline, CDR1 is KGHSH and CDR2 is LQKENI. The CDR3 covers 19 residues. Trimming took off 4 bases at V and 4 bases at J, with 27 bases between the two ends. The CDR3 protein is CASSLLGKLQGGQPDTQYF. The CDR3 bases are TGTGCCAGCTCACTATTGGGGAAACTACAGGGAGGGCAACCAGATACGCAGTATTTT.

The chain has TRBV10-1 and TRBJ1-5, with TRBD1 identical over 7 bases. The CDR3 is made up of 13 amino acids. J gave up 6 bases and V 5 bases, and 4 bases lay outside the gene matches. Looked up from germline, CDR1 is WNHNN and CDR2 is SYGVQD (reference sequence). The CDR3 here is CASSTGATQPQHF. The CDR3 DNA reads as TGCGCCAGCAGTACAGGGGCGACTCAGCCCCAGCATTTT.

A few counts support this clone. The CDR3 loop reads CASSAIYEQYF. CDR3 sequence (DNA): TGTGCCAGCAGTGCTATCTACGAGCAGTACTTC. The rearrangement uses TRBV6-6 and TRBJ2-7; unclear D gene. Trimming removed 5 bases from V and 3 bases from J, with 5 bases in between. The V gene's germline CDR1 is MNHNY and CDR2 SVGAGI (reference sequence). CDR3 size: 11 residues.

The gene calls are TRBV12-3 or TRBV12-4 and TRBJ1-5; unclear D gene. The CDR3 has 13 amino acids. Between the trimmed V and J ends, which lost 3 bases and 2 bases, there was a span of 5 bases. The CDR3 DNA sequence: TGTGCCAGCAGTTTGAGGGGCAATCAGCCCCAGCATTTT. Its translation is CASSLRGNQPQHF.

The chain combines TRBV5-1 with TRBJ2-5, with 8 bases fitting TRBD1. The V gene end was trimmed by 4 bases and the J gene end by 2 bases; junction bases not matched to a gene: 10. CDR3 length: 16 amino acids. Germline values: CDR1 SGHRS, CDR2 YFSETQ. The CDR3 DNA follows: TGCGCCAGCAGCCTATCGCCAGGGACAGGTCAAGAGACCCAGTACTTC. Translated, it gives CASSLSPGTGQETQYF.

The chain links TRBV19 to TRBJ1-3; no reliable D call. The germline V and J ends were trimmed by 2 bases and 2 bases, with 16 bases remaining between them. The CDR3 length is 17 residues. CDR1 is LNHDA and CDR2 is SQIVND in the germline V gene (reference sequence). The DNA of the CDR3 is TGTGCCAGTAGTATATTACCCACCCGGAGGGCTGGAAACACCATATATTTT. Protein: CASSILPTRRAGNTIYF.

The chain uses TRBV11-2 and TRBJ2-7; a weak D match, TRBD2 (5 bases). CDR3 length equals 16 residues. Trimming shortened V by 1 base and J by 0 bases, and 13 bases separated the two germline ends. Germline lookup yields CDR1 SGHAT and CDR2 FQNNGV. CDR3 in amino acids: CASSLVGGPFSYEQYF. CDR3 DNA: TGTGCCAGCAGCTTAGTGGGCGGGCCTTTCTCCTACGAGCAGTACTTC.

The chain combines TRBV6-6 with TRBJ1-2; TRBD1 aligns across 9 bases. Trimming removed 6 bases from V and 6 bases from J; junction bases left unmatched: 11. The CDR3 has 15 residues. CDR1 is MNHNY, CDR2 SVGAGI, per germline (reference sequence). The CDR3 reads CASRDSTGGPDGYTF. CDR3 nucleotide sequence: TGTGCCAGCAGAGATTCGACAGGGGGACCTGATGGCTACACCTTC.

This chain connects TRBV2 to TRBJ2-1, with TRBD2 matching over 12 bases. Germline CDR1 is SNHLY and CDR2 is FYNNEI. V shed 11 bases, J shed 1 base, and the junction held 15 bases outside the gene matches. This CDR3 contains 18 residues. The CDR3 nucleotides are TGTGCCTCGAGCTACCCCAAACTAGCGGGAGGATCCTACAATGAGCAGTTCTTC. This sequence encodes CASSYPKLAGGSYNEQFF.

The chain uses TRBV7-9 and TRBJ2-5, with a weak D call TRBD2 (5 bases). The germline CDR1 and CDR2 sequences are SEHNR and FQNEAQ (reference sequence). The CDR3 is made up of 15 amino acids. The V end lost 5 bases, the J end lost 2 bases, and 15 bases lay between the germline ends. The CDR3 DNA reads as TGTGCCAGCAGCGGGAGTCGGACGATACAAGAGACCCAGTACTTC. Encoded protein: CASSGSRTIQETQYF. The complete variable domain, with remaining parts taken from reference TRBV7-9 and TRBJ2-5, reads DTGVSQNPRHKITKRGQNVTFRCDPISEHNRLYWYRQTLGQGPEFLTYFQNEAQLEKSRLLSDRFSAERPKGSFSTLEIQRTEQGDSAMYLCASSGSRTIQETQYFGPGTRLLVL.

This chain connects TRBV10-3 to TRBJ2-2; TRBD1 matches 7 bases. Germline CDR1 is ENHRY and CDR2 is SYGVKD. Trimming took 7 bases from V and 7 from J; bases not matched to a gene: 12. The CDR3 covers 15 residues. CDR3 residues: CAINQRGGNGGELFF. The CDR3 nucleotides are TGTGCCATCAATCAGAGAGGGGGCAATGGCGGGGAGCTGTTTTTT.

This clone was seen many times. The chain links TRBV6-4 to TRBJ1-1; 8 bases are a match to TRBD1. Germline CDR1 MRHNA, CDR2 SNTAGT. The CDR3 contains 12 residues. J gave up 0 bases and V 10 bases, and 1 base lay outside the gene matches. Written as DNA, the CDR3 is TGTGCCACGGACAGGGTGAACACTGAAGCTTTCTTT. It encodes CATDRVNTEAFF.

J is TRBJ2-5 and V is TRBV5-1, with 7 bases aligning to TRBD1. The CDR3 spans 17 residues. Germline-derived CDR1 and CDR2 are SGHRS and YFSETQ. The V and J ends lost 0 bases and 5 bases, in that order; junction bases with no gene match: 13. The CDR3 spells CASSLANWDRGTETQYF. The CDR3, as DNA: TGCGCCAGCAGCTTGGCCAATTGGGACAGAGGTACGGAGACCCAGTACTTC.

The chain has TRBV11-2 and TRBJ2-7, with 8 bases that match TRBD2. Per the germline V gene, CDR1 is SGHAT and CDR2 is FQNNGV. This CDR3 is built from 15 residues. The V and J ends lost 5 bases and 2 bases, in that order; junction bases with no gene match: 8. The CDR3 here is CASSQEAGEPYEQYF. As DNA, the CDR3 is TGTGCCAGCAGCCAGGAAGCGGGAGAGCCCTACGAGCAGTACTTC.